This T cell receptor beta chain was captured in a study of breast tumors, draining lymph nodes, adjacent tissues. General study findings and limits: The data were judged consistent with most tumor T cells coming from lymph node and expanding in tumor.

The V gene end was trimmed by 7 bases and the J gene end by 7 bases; junction bases not matched to a gene: 12. The germline gives CDR1 SQVTM, CDR2 ANQGSEA. The CDR3 is 14 amino acids. TCRdb analysed the multiplex PCR reads with MiXCR anew, one entry per CDR3 protein. The repertoire holds about 220,000 distinct CDR3 sequences, with 34% as singletons. There are many counts of this clonotype. The antigen remains unidentified. Breast cancer patients provided tissue from their axillary draining lymph nodes. This clonotype was obtained from a female donor with breast cancer. Some clones in this sample may be carry-over from other donors' samples. This chain connects TRBV29-1 to TRBJ2-7; 11 positions match TRBD1. Source material: axillary lymph node tissue. The CDR3 region is CSAGGQGAFEEQYF. CDR3 bases: TGCAGCGCTGGCGGACAGGGGGCTTTCGAGGAGCAGTACTTC.